This T cell receptor (beta chain) was found in a study of blood T cell repertoires in COVID-19. Study summary: T cells, B-cell-depleted T cells, or PBMCs supplied cDNA or gDNA.

Clones were read by immunoSEQ multiplex PCR, and TCRdb kept only the in-frame ones, dropping some. The top ten clones hold approximately 7% of a sample with about 170,000 clones, about 85% of them seen once. CDR1 and CDR2 (germline): SGHTA, FQGNSA. The CDR3 is made up of 15 amino acids. After removal of 5 bases from V and 4 bases from J, the junction contained 4 bases not matched to a gene. The clonotype comes from an elderly man with COVID-19, enrolled during active disease. The chain carries TRBV7-2 and TRBJ2-5; the match to TRBD2 covers 13 bases. Source material: peripheral blood. Here the CDR3 reads CASSVWTSGGETQYF. In nucleotides, the CDR3 is TGTGCCAGCAGCGTATGGACTAGCGGGGGAGAGACCCAGTACTTC.